This passage covers 14 T cell receptor beta chains from one sample sequenced in a study of OX40 agonist ivuxolimab in advanced cancers. TCRdb's table, derived via immunoSEQ multiplex PCR, lists solely in-frame clones and lacks some. The sample gives over 80,000 clones, over 75% of which show up once; roughly 4% is in the top ten. The material sequenced was CD4+ or CD8+ T cells sorted from blood, taken in a trial of the OX40 agonist ivuxolimab. The receptors shown here come from an adult with an advanced solid tumor such as melanoma, head and neck, liver or kidney cancer.

The chain employs TRBV27 and TRBJ2-4; the match to TRBD1 covers 8 bases. The length of the CDR3 is 15 residues. J was trimmed by 8 bases and V by 0 bases; bases with no gene match: 6. CDR1 is MNHEY and CDR2 is SMNVEV in the germline V gene (reference sequence). CDR3 protein: CASSLSTGAGHIQYF. The CDR3 nucleotides are TGTGCCAGCAGTTTATCGACAGGGGCTGGACACATTCAGTACTTC.

This chain joins TRBV27 and TRBJ2-6; 10 nucleotides match TRBD1. With 5 bases clipped from V and 4 bases from J, the junction kept 5 bases outside the gene matches. There are 16 residues in the CDR3. Germline values: CDR1 MNHEY, CDR2 SMNVEV (reference sequence). The CDR3 nucleotides are TGTGCCAGCAGTGACAGGGGGCGAGCCGGGGCCAACGTCCTGACTTTC. This sequence encodes CASSDRGRAGANVLTF.

This clone was observed a few times. This chain links TRBV30 with TRBJ2-7; TRBD1 is a possible D gene (6 bases). This CDR3 is built from 11 residues. The germline gives CDR1 GTSNPN, CDR2 SVGIG (reference sequence). Trimming left V 3 bases short and J 6 bases short, with 9 bases between. CDR3 sequence reads: CAWSQDSEQYF. The CDR3 nucleotides are TGTGCCTGGAGCCAGGACAGCGAGCAGTACTTC.

This chain connects TRBV19 to TRBJ2-7; the D gene is possibly TRBD1 (5 bases). Trimming left V 10 bases short and J 4 bases short, with 20 bases between. The CDR3 sequence is 14 residues long. Germline V gene data show CDR1 as LNHDA and CDR2 as SQIVND (reference sequence). The CDR3 DNA is TGTGCCACACAGACAGCGAAGGGGATTTACGAGCAGTACTTC. Residues: CATQTAKGIYEQYF.

V and J are TRBV6-1 and TRBJ2-1; no reliable D call. The CDR3 is 15 amino acids. V dropped 5 bases and J dropped 7 bases, with 18 bases sitting between them. Germline CDR1 and CDR2: MNHNS and SASEGT. The CDR3 spells CASSHNIDWGNEQFF. The CDR3 region has the DNA TGTGCCAGCAGTCACAATATCGACTGGGGAAATGAGCAGTTCTTC.

The V and J genes are TRBV5-1 and TRBJ1-4, with 8 bases aligning to TRBD1. V shed 0 bases, J shed 6 bases, and the junction held 4 bases outside the gene matches. This CDR3 is built from 15 residues. The germline gives CDR1 SGHRS, CDR2 YFSETQ. The CDR3, as DNA: TGCGCCAGCAGCTTGGCATCAGGGGGCTATGAAAAACTGTTTTTT. Amino acid sequence: CASSLASGGYEKLFF. Complete variable domain (other parts from reference TRBV5-1 and TRBJ1-4): KAGVTQTPRYLIKTRGQQVTLSCSPISGHRSVSWYQQTPGQGLQFLFEYFSETQRNKGNFPGRFSGRQFSNSRSEMNVSTLELGDSALYLCASSLASGGYEKLFFGSGTQLSVL.

This clone is a singleton in its sample. The chain uses TRBV7-2 and TRBJ2-2, with a weak D call TRBD2 (6 bases). The CDR3 length is 14 residues. V gave up 5 bases and J gave up 9 bases, with 16 bases separating them. Germline-derived CDR1 and CDR2 are SGHTA and FQGNSA. The CDR3 DNA is TGTGCCAGCAGCGCTGTCGGAGGGCCCCGGGAGCTGTTTTTT. The encoded protein is CASSAVGGPRELFF. The full variable domain, its missing parts supplied by reference TRBV7-2 and TRBJ2-2, is GAGVSQSPSNKVTEKGKDVELRCDPISGHTALYWYRQSLGQGLEFLIYFQGNSAPDKSGLPSDRFSAERTGGSVSTLTIQRTQQEDSAVYLCASSAVGGPRELFFGEGSRLTVL.

V usage is TRBV5-5 and J usage is TRBJ2-1; D might be TRBD2 (6 bases). CDR3 size: 16 residues. V dropped 3 bases and J dropped 6 bases, with 19 bases sitting between them. Germline values: CDR1 SGHKS, CDR2 YYEKEE (reference sequence). CDR3 loop: CASSSYGTVGGNEQFF. The CDR3, as DNA: TGTGCCAGCAGCTCATACGGGACGGTCGGGGGCAATGAGCAGTTCTTC.

The CDR3 DNA reads as TGCGCCAGCAGCTTGGGGGACAGGGCTGAAAAACTGTTTTTT. Translated, it gives CASSLGDRAEKLFF. The chain couples TRBV5-1 to TRBJ1-4, with TRBD1 matching over 9 bases. The CDR3 sequence is 14 residues long. Germline assignment: CDR1 SGHRS and CDR2 YFSETQ. V was pared by 0 bases and J by 7 bases, with 1 base of the junction left unmatched.

V gene TRBV18 combines with J gene TRBJ1-1, with TRBD1 identical over 7 bases. With V trimmed by 2 bases and J by 4 bases, 7 bases remained unmatched. CDR1 and CDR2 (germline): KGHSH, LQKENI. There are 15 residues in the CDR3. The CDR3 DNA reads TGTGCCAGCTCACCAAAACAGGGGTCTAGCACTGAAGCTTTCTTT. It codes for CASSPKQGSSTEAFF.

The rearrangement links TRBV27 to TRBJ2-3; 9 positions match TRBD1. The CDR3 has 16 residues. The V and J ends lost 3 bases and 7 bases, in that order; junction bases with no gene match: 11. The germline gives CDR1 MNHEY, CDR2 SMNVEV (reference sequence). The CDR3 here is CASSFPGGTGKHTQYF. In nucleotides, the CDR3 is TGTGCCAGCAGTTTCCCCGGGGGGACAGGGAAACATACGCAGTATTTT.

The V and J genes are TRBV7-9 and TRBJ2-3; TRBD2 agrees at 10 bases. CDR1 is SEHNR and CDR2 is FQNEAQ in the germline V gene (reference sequence). Trimming removed 5 bases from V and 1 base from J; junction bases left unmatched: 9. This CDR3 has 17 residues. The CDR3 coding sequence is TGTGCCAGCAGCCCCGGGACTAGCGCCAGACGCACAGATACGCAGTATTTT. Encoded protein: CASSPGTSARRTDTQYF.

The chain uses TRBV29-1 and TRBJ2-1, with 10 bases aligning to TRBD1. With V trimmed by 2 bases and J by 7 bases, 11 bases remained unmatched. Germline values: CDR1 SQVTM, CDR2 ANQGSEA. The CDR3 totals 16 residues. The CDR3 DNA reads TGCAGCGTTGAAAACTTTCGGACAGGGGGGAATAATGAGCAGTTCTTC. It translates to CSVENFRTGGNNEQFF.

The chain links TRBV6-1 to TRBJ2-7; a weak D match, TRBD1 (5 bases). Trimming took 0 bases from V and 2 from J, leaving 14 bases between them. The CDR3 has 16 residues. Germline V gives CDR1 MNHNS, CDR2 SASEGT. CDR3 sequence: CASSEAETVPAYEQYV. The DNA of the CDR3 is TGTGCCAGCAGTGAAGCCGAGACAGTACCAGCCTACGAGCAGTACGTC.